These 8 T cell receptor beta chains came from one sample sequenced in a study of T cell repertoires in cytomegalovirus infection. TCRdb reprocessed the reads with MiXCR, giving one entry per CDR3 protein. The table has 300,000 to 400,000 distinct CDR3 sequences, approximately 18% seen once; the top ten hold roughly 9%. The sample consisted of PBMCs. Receptors were obtained from a human donor in good health (CMV status not recorded). Some clones in this sample may be carry-over from other donors' samples.

V is TRBV20-1 and J is TRBJ2-1, with 11 bases lining up with TRBD2. Germline trimming cut 1 base from V and 5 bases from J; bases unmatched to any gene: 7. Germline-derived CDR1 and CDR2 are DFQATT and SNEGSKA (reference sequence). The CDR3 sequence is 16 residues long. The CDR3 here is CSARVRGLAEDNEQFF. The CDR3 bases are TGCAGTGCTAGAGTTAGGGGACTAGCGGAGGACAATGAGCAGTTCTTC.

Of note for this clonotype: A read error may account for a junction end that differs from germline. The chain joins TRBV12-5 to TRBJ2-1, with D possibly called TRBD1 or TRBD2 (5 bases each). CDR1 is LGHNT, CDR2 FRNRAP, per germline. The CDR3 length is 18 residues. The CDR3 spells CGSGLVGVTGKSYNEQFF. CDR3 DNA: TGTGGTAGTGGTTTGGTGGGGGTAACGGGAAAGTCCTACAATGAGCAGTTCTTC.

The chain couples TRBV12-3 or TRBV12-4 to TRBJ2-5, with a tentative D call TRBD1 (5 bases). This CDR3 comprises 15 residues. V was clipped by 5 bases and J by 7 bases, with 20 bases between them. CDR3 loop: CASSNQGTVVGTQYF. The DNA of the CDR3 is TGTGCCAGCAGTAACCAGGGAACCGTCGTTGGGACCCAGTACTTC.

J is TRBJ1-1 and V is TRBV28, with 7 bases matching TRBD1. This CDR3 is 16 amino acids long. Per germline, CDR1 MDHEN and CDR2 SYDVKM. V gave up 9 bases and J gave up 1 base; unmatched junction bases: 14. CDR3 DNA: TGTGCCAGTTCCCGGGACAGCGAACTTGGGAACACTGAAGCTTTCTTT. This translates into CASSRDSELGNTEAFF.

This clonotype was picked up many times. The chain links TRBV7-2 to TRBJ1-2; TRBD1 aligns across 9 bases. This CDR3 is built from 16 residues. Germline values: CDR1 SGHTA, CDR2 FQGNSA. V lost 6 bases to trimming and J lost 5 bases; unmatched junction nucleotides: 13. CDR3 sequence reads: CASRRGQGPTPYGYTF. DNA for the CDR3: TGTGCCAGCAGAAGGGGACAGGGACCTACTCCATATGGCTACACCTTC.

The V and J genes are TRBV2 and TRBJ2-1; D uncertain. The CDR3 is made up of 14 amino acids. The V end was cut by 5 bases, the J end by 0 bases, with 8 bases between. Germline CDR1 and CDR2: SNHLY and FYNNEI. The CDR3 here is CASSQLRSYNEQFF. Written as DNA, the CDR3 is TGTGCCAGCAGTCAACTCCGCTCCTACAATGAGCAGTTCTTC.

This clonotype was recorded at least ten times. This chain links TRBV7-2 with TRBJ2-2, with no clear D. The CDR3 spans 14 residues. V was clipped by 1 base and J by 7 bases, with 10 bases between them. Germline CDR1 and CDR2: SGHTA and FQGNSA. CDR3 in DNA: TGTGCCAGCAGCTTAGGGCCAGAGAGCGGGGAGCTGTTTTTT. Its protein product is CASSLGPESGELFF.

This clonotype was observed many times. The chain recombines TRBV7-9 with TRBJ2-1, with no clear D. There are 12 residues in the CDR3. Trimming shortened V by 3 bases and J by 13 bases, and 13 bases separated the two germline ends. Germline assignment: CDR1 SEHNR and CDR2 FQNEAQ (reference sequence). DNA for the CDR3: TGTGCCAGCAGCTTGGGCGACCTGACCCAGTTCTTC. Translation: CASSLGDLTQFF. Looking up the rest from reference TRBV7-9 and TRBJ2-1 gives the full variable domain: DTGVSQNPRHKITKRGQNVTFRCDPISEHNRLYWYRQTLGQGPEFLTYFQNEAQLEKSRLLSDRFSAERPKGSFSTLEIQRTEQGDSAMYLCASSLGDLTQFFGPGTRLTVL.